This section outlines one T cell receptor (beta chain) sequence together with its context. What it recognizes is unknown. This entry comes from a study of CD8+CD57+ T cells in acquired aplastic anemia. V was pared by 6 bases and J by 9 bases, with 10 bases of the junction left unmatched. Per the germline V gene, CDR1 is MNHEY and CDR2 is SMNVEV (reference sequence). This CDR3 has 13 residues. The sequenced patients had an expansion of CD8+CD57+ cells seen by flow cytometry. Every patient had severe acquired aplastic anemia. TCR beta VDJ and CDR3 profiles were obtained from a genomic DNA template. TCRdb called the reads again in MiXCR, with one record for every CDR3 protein. The table records approximately 130,000 distinct CDR3 sequences, about 60% of them present only once. Study-level results: Roughly 31 CD8+ CDR3 sequences were shared between patients and controls.

The rearrangement links TRBV27 to TRBJ1-1; 7 bases map to TRBD1. This receptor was identified in a human donor with aplastic anemia. Sequences were obtained from sorted CD4+, CD8+, or CD8+CD57+ T cells (not recorded which) from PBMCs. CDR3 protein: CASSRGGTVKAFF. The CDR3 nucleotides are TGTGCCAGCAGCCGGGGGGGGACAGTAAAAGCTTTCTTT.